This T cell receptor (beta chain) was captured in a study of blood T cell repertoires in COVID-19. Study context: COVID-19 samples collected from the United States, Italy and Spain covered acute and convalescent phases. The cDNA or gDNA used as material had been derived from T cells, B-cell-depleted T cells, or PBMCs.

CDR1 SGDLS and CDR2 YYNGEE come from the germline V gene. The CDR3 is made up of 13 amino acids. V dropped 2 bases and J dropped 6; count of bases not matched to a gene: 5. The repertoire was sequenced with immunoSEQ multiplex PCR; TCRdb's copy has only in-frame clones and lacks some. The data hold around 260,000 clones, with roughly 80% observed a single time. The chain carries TRBV9 and TRBJ2-7; TRBD1 matches 7 bases. Sequencing was performed on peripheral blood. This TCR came from a man between 60 and 70 years old with acute or convalescent COVID-19. The CDR3 region is CASSVGTDLEQYF. The CDR3 DNA is TGTGCCAGCAGCGTCGGGACAGATCTCGAGCAGTACTTC.